This T cell receptor (beta chain) was captured by sequencing in a study of post-analysis software for immune sequencing data. Across the whole study: The courses of disease that were included comprised relapsing-remitting, secondary progressive and progressive-relapsing multiple sclerosis.

Turning to this clonotype: What it binds is unknown.

Carried by the TCR beta cDNA libraries were unique molecular identifiers. The yield from approximately 1 to 10 million T cells was roughly 0.5 million cDNA molecules in total. TCRdb re-called the PCR reads through MiXCR, storing one row per CDR3 protein. Of about 570,000 distinct CDR3 sequences in the sample, about a third were seen once. Study-level points and caveats: Batch-matched samples strongly co-clustered by F measure. Multiple sclerosis was associated with a significant reduction in normalized Chao1 diversity relative to controls.

The sequenced sample consisted of blood. This sequence originates from a girl under 18 with multiple sclerosis.

CDR3 residues: CASSPGDRANTEAFF. The CDR3 DNA follows: TGTGCCAGCAGCCCGGGGGACAGGGCGAACACTGAAGCTTTCTTT. This chain links TRBV7-2 with TRBJ1-1, with 9 bases identical to TRBD1. Looked up from germline, CDR1 is SGHTA and CDR2 is FQGNSA. The CDR3 extends over 15 amino acids. With 5 bases clipped from V and 1 base from J, the junction kept 5 bases outside the gene matches.